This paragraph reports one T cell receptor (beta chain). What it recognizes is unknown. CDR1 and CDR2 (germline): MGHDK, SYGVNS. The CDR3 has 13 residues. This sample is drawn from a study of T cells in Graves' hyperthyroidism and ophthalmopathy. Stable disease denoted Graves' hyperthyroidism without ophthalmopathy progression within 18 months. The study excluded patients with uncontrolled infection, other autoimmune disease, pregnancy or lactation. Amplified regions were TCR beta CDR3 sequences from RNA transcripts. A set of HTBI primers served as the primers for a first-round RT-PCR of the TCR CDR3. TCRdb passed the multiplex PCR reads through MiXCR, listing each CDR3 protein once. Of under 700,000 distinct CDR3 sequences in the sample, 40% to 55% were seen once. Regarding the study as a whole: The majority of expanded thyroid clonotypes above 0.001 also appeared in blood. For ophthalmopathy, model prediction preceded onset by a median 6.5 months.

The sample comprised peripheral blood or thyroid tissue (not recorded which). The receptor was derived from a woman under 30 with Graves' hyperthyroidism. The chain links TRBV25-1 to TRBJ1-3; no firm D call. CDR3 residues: CARDPATGNTIYF. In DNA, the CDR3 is TGTGCTAGAGATCCAGCAACTGGAAACACCATATATTTT.